The rows below give T cell receptor beta chains drawn from one sample of a study of identical twins. TCRdb reprocessed the 5' RACE reads via MiXCR and lists one record per CDR3 protein. The sample has some 1,700,000 distinct CDR3 sequences; under 35% are singletons. The sequenced sample consisted of cord blood. The receptors shown here come from a newborn girl in good health. Both conserved end residues are part of each CDR3. A D gene is named only where the DNA matches it firmly. Clone size is not always given. Where it is, it says once, few, many or a class for expanded clones.

clone size	J gene	V gene	D gene	CDR3 protein	CDR3 DNA
few	TRBJ2-4	TRBV20-1	NA	CSAIGGPPRNIQYF	TGCAGTGCCATCGGGGGGCCGCCTAGAAACATTCAGTACTTC
once	TRBJ2-1	TRBV12-3/TRBV12-4	TRBD2	CASSFEGSGSHEQFF	TGTGCCAGCAGTTTTGAAGGTAGCGGGAGCCATGAGCAGTTCTTC
many	TRBJ2-7	TRBV20-1	NA	CSARDYAPYEQYF	TGCAGTGCTAGGGACTATGCTCCCTACGAGCAGTACTTC
NA	TRBJ2-1	TRBV6-6	TRBD2	CASIRDRGGYNEQFF	TGTGCCAGCATCCGGGATAGGGGAGGGTACAATGAGCAGTTCTTC
NA	TRBJ2-3	TRBV29-1	TRBD2	CSVGGLEGGRTDTQYF	TGCAGCGTTGGGGGACTAGAGGGAGGGAGGACAGATACGCAGTATTTT
few	TRBJ2-7	TRBV20-1	TRBD2	CSASGLAGLPYEQYF	TGCAGTGCGTCTGGACTAGCGGGTTTACCCTACGAGCAGTACTTC
NA	TRBJ2-3	TRBV9	NA	CASSVQTSTDTQYF	TGTGCCAGCAGCGTCCAGACGAGCACAGATACGCAGTATTTT
NA	TRBJ1-2	TRBV18	TRBD1	CASSPQGTGDGYTF	TGTGCCAGCTCACCACAGGGGACAGGGGACGGCTACACCTTC
NA	TRBJ2-3	TRBV27	NA	CASSHPGRTLDTQYF	TGTGCCAGCAGCCATCCGGGGCGAACCCTAGATACGCAGTATTTT
many	TRBJ2-1	TRBV29-1	NA	CSVVGRVTPNEQFF	TGCAGCGTTGTAGGCAGGGTGACTCCTAATGAGCAGTTCTTC
NA	TRBJ2-4	TRBV20-1	NA	CSARAGIAKNIQYF	TGCAGTGCTAGGGCAGGGATAGCCAAAAACATTCAGTACTTC
NA	TRBJ2-7	TRBV29-1	NA	CSVEVMSSYNEQYF	TGCAGCGTTGAGGTCATGAGCTCCTACAATGAGCAGTACTTC
NA	TRBJ1-2	TRBV2	NA	CASRGQSHNYGYTF	TGTGCCAGCAGAGGACAGTCCCATAACTATGGCTACACCTTC
NA	TRBJ2-1	TRBV12-3/TRBV12-4	TRBD2	CASSLRTKRGVNEQFF	TGTGCCAGCAGTTTAAGGACCAAACGGGGGGTCAATGAGCAGTTCTTC
NA	TRBJ1-2	TRBV5-1	NA	CASSISRVDGYTF	TGCGCCAGCAGCATTTCCAGGGTAGATGGCTACACCTTC
NA	TRBJ2-1	TRBV20-1	NA	CSSDGGRGSNEQFF	TGCAGTTCTGACGGGGGCCGTGGCTCCAATGAGCAGTTCTTC
few	TRBJ2-1	TRBV20-1	NA	CSARFPQTKQFF	TGCAGTGCTAGATTCCCCCAGACCAAGCAGTTCTTC
many	TRBJ2-5	TRBV18	NA	CASSPTFQETQYF	TGTGCCAGCTCACCTACATTCCAAGAGACCCAGTACTTC
many	TRBJ2-3	TRBV10-3	NA	CAISRGADTQYF	TGTGCCATCAGCAGGGGGGCAGATACGCAGTATTTT
NA	TRBJ2-7	TRBV7-2	NA	CASSLEGGVPYEQYF	TGTGCCAGCAGCTTAGAAGGAGGTGTCCCCTACGAGCAGTACTTC
many	TRBJ2-7	TRBV29-1	NA	CSVSGGSYEQYF	TGCAGCGTTAGCGGCGGCTCCTACGAGCAGTACTTC
NA	TRBJ1-1	TRBV20-1	NA	CSARDKSLNTEAFF	TGCAGTGCTAGAGATAAGAGCCTGAACACTGAAGCTTTCTTT
NA	TRBJ2-5	TRBV15	TRBD1	CATSIFLQGASYF	TGTGCCACCAGCATCTTTTTACAGGGGGCATCGTACTTC
few	TRBJ1-4	TRBV7-9	NA	CASSLGDYYEKLFF	TGTGCCAGCAGCTTAGGGGATTACTATGAAAAACTGTTTTTT
NA	TRBJ2-1	TRBV6-2/TRBV6-3	NA	CASRPARGASHNEQFF	TGTGCCAGCAGACCGGCACGGGGGGCATCCCACAATGAGCAGTTCTTC
NA	TRBJ2-7	TRBV10-1	NA	CASSGPSSSYEQYF	TGCGCCAGCAGTGGTCCGAGTTCCTCCTACGAGCAGTACTTC
NA	TRBJ2-1	TRBV7-9	NA	CASSLRGDWNEQFF	TGTGCCAGCAGCTTACGCGGGGATTGGAATGAGCAGTTCTTC
few	TRBJ2-7	TRBV6-6	TRBD1	CASSYSRDRFYEQYF	TGTGCCAGCAGTTACTCCCGGGACAGGTTCTACGAGCAGTACTTC
NA	TRBJ2-5	TRBV28	TRBD1	CASSFWGQGAPGLGYNEQYF	TGTGCCAGCAGTTTCTGGGGACAGGGGGCGCCGGGACTAGGATACAATGAGCAGTACTTC
NA	TRBJ2-1	TRBV20-1	NA	CSARDGASAEWNEQFF	TGCAGTGCTAGAGATGGGGCTAGCGCCGAGTGGAATGAGCAGTTCTTC
NA	TRBJ2-7	TRBV20-1	NA	CSARAGAMLTYEQYF	TGCAGTGCTAGGGCGGGGGCCATGTTAACCTACGAGCAGTACTTC
NA	TRBJ2-1	TRBV24-1	TRBD1	CATSDYDRGFFNEQFF	TGTGCCACCAGTGACTACGACAGGGGGTTTTTCAATGAGCAGTTCTTC
NA	TRBJ1-3	TRBV20-1	NA	CSARDSARTPGNTIYF	TGCAGTGCTAGAGATTCGGCCAGGACACCTGGAAACACCATATATTTT
NA	TRBJ2-6	TRBV9	NA	CASSVGTPQRSGANVLTF	TGTGCCAGCAGCGTAGGGACCCCACAACGCTCTGGGGCCAACGTCCTGACTTTC
NA	TRBJ1-2	TRBV27	TRBD1	CASSLGQGKGNYGYTF	TGTGCCAGCAGTTTAGGACAGGGCAAGGGGAACTATGGCTACACCTTC
few	TRBJ1-2	TRBV28	NA	CASSLEPYYGYTF	TGTGCCAGCAGTTTAGAGCCGTACTATGGCTACACCTTC
NA	TRBJ2-1	TRBV12-3/TRBV12-4	TRBD2	CASRSLAGGGYNEQFF	TGTGCCAGCAGGTCCCTAGCGGGAGGGGGATACAATGAGCAGTTCTTC
NA	TRBJ2-2	TRBV7-2	TRBD2	CASSLSSLAGGAGELFF	TGTGCCAGCAGCTTATCTTCCCTAGCGGGAGGGGCCGGGGAGCTGTTTTTT
many	TRBJ2-7	TRBV25-1	NA	CASSEYGYEQYF	TGTGCCAGCAGTGAATATGGGTACGAGCAGTACTTC
NA	TRBJ1-5	TRBV19	TRBD1	CASSITSGGNQPQHF	TGTGCCAGTAGTATCACCTCAGGGGGGAATCAGCCCCAGCATTTT
NA	TRBJ2-1	TRBV2	TRBD2	CASSDLAGSYNEQFF	TGTGCCAGCAGTGACCTAGCGGGTAGCTACAATGAGCAGTTCTTC
few	TRBJ2-3	TRBV7-7	NA	CASSPGPEDTQYF	TGTGCCAGCAGCCCCGGGCCGGAGGATACGCAGTATTTT
NA	TRBJ2-7	TRBV2	TRBD2	CASSEGTSGPYEQYF	TGTGCCAGCAGTGAAGGGACTAGCGGGCCATACGAGCAGTACTTC
NA	TRBJ1-4	TRBV20-1	NA	CSARTPSEKLFF	TGCAGTGCCAGGACTCCTAGTGAAAAACTGTTTTTT
few	TRBJ2-3	TRBV6-2/TRBV6-3	NA	CASSYSKRPSTDTQYF	TGTGCCAGCAGTTACTCGAAGCGGCCAAGCACAGATACGCAGTATTTT